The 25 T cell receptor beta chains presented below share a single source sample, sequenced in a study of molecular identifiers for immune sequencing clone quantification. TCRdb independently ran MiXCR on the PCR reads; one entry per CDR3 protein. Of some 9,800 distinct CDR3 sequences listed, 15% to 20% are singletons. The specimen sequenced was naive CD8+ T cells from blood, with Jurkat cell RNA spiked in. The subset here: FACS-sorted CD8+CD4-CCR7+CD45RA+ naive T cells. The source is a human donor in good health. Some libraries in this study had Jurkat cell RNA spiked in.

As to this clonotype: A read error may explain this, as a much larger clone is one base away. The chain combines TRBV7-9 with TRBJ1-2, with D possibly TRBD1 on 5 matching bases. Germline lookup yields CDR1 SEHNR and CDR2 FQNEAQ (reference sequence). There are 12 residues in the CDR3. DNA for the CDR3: TGTGCCAGCAGCTTTGACAGCTATGGCCACACCTTC. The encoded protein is CASSFDSYGHTF.

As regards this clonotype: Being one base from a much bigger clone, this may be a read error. CDR3 residues: CASSPTGGGAEAFF. The CDR3 DNA reads TGTGCCAGCAGCCCCACGGGGGGCGGCGCTGAAGCTTTCTTT. The genes are TRBV6-5 and TRBJ1-1, with D tentatively TRBD1 (6 bases). The CDR3 has 14 residues. Trimming shortened V by 6 bases and J by 6 bases, and 17 bases separated the two germline ends. Germline assignment: CDR1 MNHEY and CDR2 SVGAGI.

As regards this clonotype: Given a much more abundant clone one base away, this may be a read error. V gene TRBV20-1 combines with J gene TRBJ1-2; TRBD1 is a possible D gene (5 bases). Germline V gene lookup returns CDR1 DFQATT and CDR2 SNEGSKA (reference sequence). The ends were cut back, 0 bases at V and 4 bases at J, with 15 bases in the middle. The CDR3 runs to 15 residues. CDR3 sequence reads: CSARDVGEAAYGYTF. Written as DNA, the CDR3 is TGCAGTGCTAGAGATGTGGGGGAAGCGGCCTATGGCTACACCTTC.

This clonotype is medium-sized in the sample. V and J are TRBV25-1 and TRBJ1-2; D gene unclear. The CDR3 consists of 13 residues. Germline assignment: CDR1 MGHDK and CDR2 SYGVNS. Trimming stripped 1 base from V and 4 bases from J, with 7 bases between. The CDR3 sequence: CASSESQIYGYTF. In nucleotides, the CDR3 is TGTGCCAGCAGTGAATCCCAGATCTATGGCTACACCTTC.

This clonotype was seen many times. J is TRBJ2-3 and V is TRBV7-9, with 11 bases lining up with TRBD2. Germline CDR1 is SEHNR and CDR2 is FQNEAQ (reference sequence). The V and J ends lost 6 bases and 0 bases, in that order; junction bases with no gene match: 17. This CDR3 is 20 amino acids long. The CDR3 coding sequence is TGTGCCAGCAGTGTGAAACCCCCGGGACTAGCGGTCGCTAGCACAGATACGCAGTATTTT. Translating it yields CASSVKPPGLAVASTDTQYF. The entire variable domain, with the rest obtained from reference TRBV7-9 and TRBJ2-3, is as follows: DTGVSQNPRHKITKRGQNVTFRCDPISEHNRLYWYRQTLGQGPEFLTYFQNEAQLEKSRLLSDRFSAERPKGSFSTLEIQRTEQGDSAMYLCASSVKPPGLAVASTDTQYFGPGTRLTVL.

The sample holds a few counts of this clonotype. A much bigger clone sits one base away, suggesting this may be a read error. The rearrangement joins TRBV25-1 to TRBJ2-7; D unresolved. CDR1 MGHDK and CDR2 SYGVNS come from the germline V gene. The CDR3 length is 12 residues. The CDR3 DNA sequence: TGTGCCAGCAGTTTATCGGGTTACGGGCAGTACTTC. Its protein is CASSLSGYGQYF.

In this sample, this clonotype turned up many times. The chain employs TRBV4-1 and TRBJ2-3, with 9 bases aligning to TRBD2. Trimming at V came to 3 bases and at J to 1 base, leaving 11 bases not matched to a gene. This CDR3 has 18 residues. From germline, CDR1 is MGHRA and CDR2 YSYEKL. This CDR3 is CASSHRLIAGVGTDTQYF. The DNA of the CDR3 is TGCGCCAGCAGCCACCGACTAATAGCGGGAGTAGGCACAGATACGCAGTATTTT.

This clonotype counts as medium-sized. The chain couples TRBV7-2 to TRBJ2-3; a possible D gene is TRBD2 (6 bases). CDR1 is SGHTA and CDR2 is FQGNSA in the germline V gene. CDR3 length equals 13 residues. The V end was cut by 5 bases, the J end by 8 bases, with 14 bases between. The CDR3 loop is CASSTGVTGTQYF. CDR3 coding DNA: TGTGCCAGCAGCACGGGAGTGACGGGTACGCAGTATTTT.

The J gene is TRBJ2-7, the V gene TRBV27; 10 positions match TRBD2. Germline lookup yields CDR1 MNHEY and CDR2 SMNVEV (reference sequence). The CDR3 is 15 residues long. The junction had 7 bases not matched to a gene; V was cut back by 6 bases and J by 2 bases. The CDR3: CASSEEAGGPYEQYF. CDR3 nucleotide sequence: TGTGCCAGCAGCGAAGAAGCGGGAGGGCCCTACGAGCAGTACTTC.

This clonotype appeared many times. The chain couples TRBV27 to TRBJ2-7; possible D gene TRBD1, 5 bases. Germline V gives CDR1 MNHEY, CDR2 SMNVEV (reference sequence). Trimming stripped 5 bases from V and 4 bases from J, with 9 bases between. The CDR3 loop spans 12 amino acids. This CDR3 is CASSPGRYEQYF. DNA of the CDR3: TGTGCCAGCAGTCCAGGGCGTTACGAGCAGTACTTC.

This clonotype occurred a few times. The CDR3 sequence is CASSPRTGFNEAFF. The CDR3, as DNA: TGTGCCAGCAGCCCCCGGACAGGATTTAATGAAGCTTTCTTT. This sequence joins TRBV5-6 and TRBJ1-1, with 7 positions matching TRBD1. The V gene end was trimmed by 4 bases and the J gene end by 7 bases; junction bases not matched to a gene: 10. The CDR3 is 14 amino acids. The germline V gene encodes CDR1 SGHDT and CDR2 YYEEEE.

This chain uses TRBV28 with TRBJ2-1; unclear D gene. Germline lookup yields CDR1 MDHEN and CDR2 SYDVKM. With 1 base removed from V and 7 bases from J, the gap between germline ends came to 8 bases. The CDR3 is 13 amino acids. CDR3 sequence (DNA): TGTGCCAGCAGTTTATTATGGGGAAATGAGCAGTTCTTC. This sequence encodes CASSLLWGNEQFF.

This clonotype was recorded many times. The CDR3 loop reads CASSLGTQYF. CDR3 coding DNA: TGTGCCAGCAGCTTAGGGACCCAGTACTTC. The chain joins TRBV7-8 to TRBJ2-5; D is unclear. Germline loops: CDR1 SGHVS, CDR2 FQNEAQ. V was pared by 1 base and J by 7 bases, with 1 base between. This CDR3 contains 10 residues.

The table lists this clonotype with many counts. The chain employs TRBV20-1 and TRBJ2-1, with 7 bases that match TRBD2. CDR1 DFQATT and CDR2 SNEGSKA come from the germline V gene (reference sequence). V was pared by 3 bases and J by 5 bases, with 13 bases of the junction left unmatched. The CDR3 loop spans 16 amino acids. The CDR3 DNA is TGCAGTGCTAGTAATGTCTGGCTAGCGGAGAACAATGAGCAGTTCTTC. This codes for CSASNVWLAENNEQFF.

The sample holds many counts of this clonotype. CDR3 sequence (DNA): TGTGCCACCAGTGATTCCCCCCTGAGCGGTAGGTACAATGAGCAGTTCTTC. Protein sequence: CATSDSPLSGRYNEQFF. The chain combines TRBV24-1 with TRBJ2-1, with D tentatively TRBD2 (5 bases). Looked up from germline, CDR1 is KGHDR and CDR2 is SFDVKD. The V and J ends lost 2 bases and 4 bases respectively, with 17 bases between them. This CDR3 region has 17 residues.

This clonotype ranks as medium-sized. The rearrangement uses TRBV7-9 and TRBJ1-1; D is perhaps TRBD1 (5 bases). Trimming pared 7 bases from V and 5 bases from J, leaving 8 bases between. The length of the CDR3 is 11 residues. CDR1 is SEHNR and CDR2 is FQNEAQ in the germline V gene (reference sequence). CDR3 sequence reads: CASIRQTEAFF. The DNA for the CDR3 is TGTGCCAGCATCAGACAGACTGAAGCTTTCTTT.

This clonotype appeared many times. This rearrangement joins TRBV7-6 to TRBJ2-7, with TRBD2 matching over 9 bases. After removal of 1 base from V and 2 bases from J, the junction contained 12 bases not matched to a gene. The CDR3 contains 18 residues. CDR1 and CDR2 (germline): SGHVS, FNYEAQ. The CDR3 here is CASSLVAGGFPAPYEQYF. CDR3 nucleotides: TGTGCCAGCAGCTTAGTGGCGGGAGGGTTCCCCGCCCCCTACGAGCAGTACTTC.

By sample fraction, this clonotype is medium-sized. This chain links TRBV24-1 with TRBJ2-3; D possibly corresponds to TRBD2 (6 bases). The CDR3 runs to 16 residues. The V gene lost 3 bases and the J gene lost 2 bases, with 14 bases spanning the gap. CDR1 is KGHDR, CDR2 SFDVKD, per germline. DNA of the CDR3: TGTGCCACCAGTGATGAATTGCGGGGAGCCACAGATACGCAGTATTTT. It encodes CATSDELRGATDTQYF.

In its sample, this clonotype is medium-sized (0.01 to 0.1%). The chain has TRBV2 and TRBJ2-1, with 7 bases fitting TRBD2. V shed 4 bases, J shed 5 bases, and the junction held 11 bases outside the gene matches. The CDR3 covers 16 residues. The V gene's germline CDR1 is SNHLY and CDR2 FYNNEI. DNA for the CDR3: TGTGCCAGCAGTGCTAGCGGAAATATAGGTCACAATGAGCAGTTCTTC. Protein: CASSASGNIGHNEQFF.

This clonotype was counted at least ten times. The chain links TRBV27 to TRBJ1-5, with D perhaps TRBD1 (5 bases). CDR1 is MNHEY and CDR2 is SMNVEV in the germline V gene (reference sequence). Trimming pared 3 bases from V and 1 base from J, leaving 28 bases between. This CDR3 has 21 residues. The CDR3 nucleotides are TGTGCCAGCAGTTTTTTAGTACTAAAGAAGGGCGCAGGGAGCAGCAATCAGCCCCAGCATTTT. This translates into CASSFLVLKKGAGSSNQPQHF.

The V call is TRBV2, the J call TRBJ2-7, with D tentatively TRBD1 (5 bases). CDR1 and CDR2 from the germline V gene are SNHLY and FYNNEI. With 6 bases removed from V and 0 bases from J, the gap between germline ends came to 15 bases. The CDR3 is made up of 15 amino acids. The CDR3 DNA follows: TGTGCCAGCAGCATGACTGGCGGACACTCCTACGAGCAGTACTTC. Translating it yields CASSMTGGHSYEQYF.

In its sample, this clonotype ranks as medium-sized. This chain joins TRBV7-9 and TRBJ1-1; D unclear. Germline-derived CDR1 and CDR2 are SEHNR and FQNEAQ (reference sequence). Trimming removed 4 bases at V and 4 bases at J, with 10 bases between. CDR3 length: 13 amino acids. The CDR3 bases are TGTGCCAGCAGCTATCAAAGTGGCACTGAAGCTTTCTTT. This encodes CASSYQSGTEAFF.

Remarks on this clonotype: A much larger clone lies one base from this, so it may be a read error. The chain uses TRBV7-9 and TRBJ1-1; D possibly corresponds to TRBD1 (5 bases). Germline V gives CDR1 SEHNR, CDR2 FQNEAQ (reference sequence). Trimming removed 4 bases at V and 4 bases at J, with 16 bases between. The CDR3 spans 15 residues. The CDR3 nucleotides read TGTGCCAGCAGCTCCCGGGGGAGGGAGGGCACTGAAGCTTTCTTT. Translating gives CASSSRGREGTEAFF.

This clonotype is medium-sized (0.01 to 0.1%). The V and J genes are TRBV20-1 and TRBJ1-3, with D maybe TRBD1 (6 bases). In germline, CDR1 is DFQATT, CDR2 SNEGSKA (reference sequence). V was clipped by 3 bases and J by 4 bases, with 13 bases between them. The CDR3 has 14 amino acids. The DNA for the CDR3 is TGCAGTGCTAGTCTGGTGGGGACAGGAAACACCATATATTTT. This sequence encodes CSASLVGTGNTIYF.

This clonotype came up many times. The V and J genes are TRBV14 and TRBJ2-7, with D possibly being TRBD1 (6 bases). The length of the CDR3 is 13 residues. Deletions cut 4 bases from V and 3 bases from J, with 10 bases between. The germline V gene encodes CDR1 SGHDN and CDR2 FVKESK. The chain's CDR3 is CASSLLGHYEQYF. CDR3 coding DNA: TGTGCCAGCAGCCTCCTGGGACACTACGAGCAGTACTTC.